The 18 T cell receptor beta chains below were found in one sample sequenced in a study of CXCR3-negative and CXCR3-positive naive CD8 T cells. The authors prepared UMI-labeled TRB cDNA libraries by 5' RACE. No DNA is given; TCRdb re-called the 5' RACE reads and lists each CDR3 protein once. The specimen's table records 70,000 to 95,000 distinct CDR3 sequences. The sequencing sample was made of naive CXCR3- CD8+ T cells from blood. Regarding subset: CD45RO-CCR7+CD27+CD95- naive CD8+ T cells lacking CXCR3 (TNR3-). These receptor sequences come from a human donor in good health. Some clones in this sample may be carry-over from other donors' samples.

The chain is built from TRBV18 and TRBJ2-2; lacking DNA, the TRBD1 call made by TCRdb goes unchecked. Germline V gene lookup returns CDR1 KGHSH and CDR2 LQKENI. The CDR3 consists of 16 residues. This CDR3 is CASSPQGQVNTGELFF.

The chain couples TRBV5-1 to TRBJ1-2. The CDR3 runs 16 residues. In germline, CDR1 is SGHRS, CDR2 YFSETQ. The CDR3 reads CASTTAPEAINYGYTF.

The rearrangement uses TRBV7-9 and TRBJ2-7. Germline CDR1 SEHNR, CDR2 FQNEAQ (reference sequence). The CDR3 extends over 14 amino acids. CDR3 amino acids: CASSLAARVYEQYF.

The chain recombines TRBV2 with TRBJ2-5; TCRdb's D gene call, TRBD1, goes unchecked for lack of DNA. CDR3 size: 15 residues. Germline V CDR1 and CDR2: SNHLY, FYNNEI. CDR3: CASSERQHYQETQYF.

The chain carries TRBV9 and TRBJ2-6. The germline V gene has CDR1 SGDLS and CDR2 YYNGEE. This CDR3 comprises 16 residues. This chain's CDR3 is CASSVNRNSGANVLTF. The entire variable domain, with the rest obtained from reference TRBV9 and TRBJ2-6, is as follows: DSGVTQTPKHLITATGQRVTLRCSPRSGDLSVYWYQQSLDQGLQFLIQYYNGEERAKGNILERFSAQQFPDLHSELNLSSLELGDSALYFCASSVNRNSGANVLTFGAGSRLTVL.

This sequence joins TRBV20-1 and TRBJ1-1. Germline CDR1 and CDR2: DFQATT and SNEGSKA (reference sequence). CDR3 length equals 16 residues. The CDR3 loop reads CSARDQVYGSTAEAFF.

The rearrangement links TRBV6-5 to TRBJ1-1. The CDR3 consists of 11 residues. Germline V CDR1 and CDR2: MNHEY, SVGAGI. The CDR3 region is CVVGMNTEAFF.

The J gene is TRBJ2-5, the V gene TRBV7-8; TCRdb's assignment of TRBD1 cannot be checked, as there is no DNA. From germline, CDR1 is SGHVS and CDR2 FQNEAQ. The CDR3 is 14 amino acids. The CDR3 loop is CASSLAPGMETQYF.

The chain employs TRBV7-9 and TRBJ2-2. Germline V CDR1 and CDR2: SEHNR, FQNEAQ (reference sequence). The CDR3 spans 13 residues. CDR3 in amino acids: CASSLNRVEELFF. Using reference TRBV7-9 and TRBJ2-2 for the parts outside the CDR3, the full variable domain is DTGVSQNPRHKITKRGQNVTFRCDPISEHNRLYWYRQTLGQGPEFLTYFQNEAQLEKSRLLSDRFSAERPKGSFSTLEIQRTEQGDSAMYLCASSLNRVEELFFGEGSRLTVL.

This chain links TRBV28 with TRBJ2-2; the TCRdb call, TRBD1, lacks DNA for checking. The CDR3 extends over 15 amino acids. CDR1 and CDR2 (germline): MDHEN, SYDVKM. CDR3 sequence reads: CASSPRQPNTGELFF.

J is TRBJ2-1 and V is TRBV29-1; TCRdb's D call of TRBD2 is untestable without DNA. Per the germline V gene, CDR1 is SQVTM and CDR2 is ANQGSEA. This CDR3 comprises 18 residues. The CDR3 sequence: CSVEQGRSIVISANEQFF.

The chain combines TRBV28 with TRBJ1-5. This CDR3 is 15 amino acids long. Germline loops: CDR1 MDHEN, CDR2 SYDVKM. The CDR3 reads CASNTGGFMYQPQHF.

The chain recombines TRBV4-2 with TRBJ2-1; TCRdb indicates TRBD2, and absent DNA this call remains unverified. CDR1 is LGHNA and CDR2 is YNFKEQ in the germline V gene. This CDR3 contains 19 residues. This CDR3 is CASSQYPGLAGVPYNEQFF.

The chain combines TRBV13 with TRBJ2-7. The CDR3 is 14 amino acids. From germline, CDR1 is PRHDT and CDR2 FYEKMQ (reference sequence). The CDR3 is CASALGLAGGEQYF.

This sequence joins TRBV7-9 and TRBJ2-1; TCRdb's D call of TRBD2 is untestable without DNA. Germline CDR1 is SEHNR and CDR2 is FQNEAQ (reference sequence). The CDR3 length is 17 residues. The CDR3 here is CASSLGGRQELGNEQFF.

The V and J genes are TRBV16 and TRBJ2-1; the TRBD1 assignment by TCRdb is unverifiable without DNA. The CDR3 totals 11 residues. From germline, CDR1 is KGHSY and CDR2 FQNENV. CDR3 residues: CASSQGTEKFF.

The gene calls are TRBV6-5 and TRBJ1-1. The germline gives CDR1 MNHEY, CDR2 SVGAGI. The CDR3 length is 14 residues. The CDR3 loop is CASSLDLKVTEAFF.

The chain recombines TRBV12-3 or TRBV12-4 with TRBJ2-7; the TRBD1 assignment by TCRdb is unverifiable without DNA. There are 13 residues in the CDR3. This CDR3 is CASSPPGAFEQYF.